The T cell receptor (beta chain) described here comes from a study of Graves' ophthalmopathy and Graves' hyperthyroidism. Study outcomes and limitations: The authors also found most expanded thyroid clonotypes above 0.001 frequency in blood.

On this clonotype: Antigen: not known. Without the conserved terminal phenylalanine or tryptophan, this CDR3 likely stems from a read error. No DNA is shown, since the ends of the CDR3 on it are uncertain; the CDR3 is the one TCRdb lists.

Amplification of the TCR beta CDR3 regions used RNA transcripts (as template). An opening RT-PCR round employed HTBI primers and preceded a second-round multiplex PCR. TCRdb redid the calling of the multiplex PCR reads with MiXCR, one entry per CDR3 protein. The sample has over a million distinct CDR3 sequences, approximately 35% seen once; the top ten hold over 8.5%. The CDR3 is 11 amino acids long, termini counted. CDR1 DFQATT and CDR2 SNEGSKA come from the germline V gene (reference sequence). The gene calls are TRBV20-1 and TRBJ1-3. Source material: peripheral blood or thyroid tissue (not recorded which). The source is an adult man with Graves' hyperthyroidism. CDR3 loop: CSARDLGTANT.